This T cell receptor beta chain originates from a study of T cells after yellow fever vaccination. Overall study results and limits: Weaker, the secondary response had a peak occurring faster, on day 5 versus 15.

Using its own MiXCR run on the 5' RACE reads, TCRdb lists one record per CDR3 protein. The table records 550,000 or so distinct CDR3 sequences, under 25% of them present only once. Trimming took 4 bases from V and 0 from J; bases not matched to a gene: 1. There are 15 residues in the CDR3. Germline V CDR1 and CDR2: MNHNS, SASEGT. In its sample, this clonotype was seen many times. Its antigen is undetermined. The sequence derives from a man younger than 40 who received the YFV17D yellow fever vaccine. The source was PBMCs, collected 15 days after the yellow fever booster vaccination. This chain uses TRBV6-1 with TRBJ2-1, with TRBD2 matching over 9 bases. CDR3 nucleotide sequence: TGTGCCAGCAGTGGTAGCGGGAGCTCCTACAATGAGCAGTTCTTC. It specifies CASSGSGSSYNEQFF.